Listed below are T cell receptor beta chains from one sample, sequenced in a study of cytomegalovirus exposure and HLA in healthy donors. Profiled with immunoSEQ multiplex PCR; TCRdb holds only in-frame clones, not every one. This repertoire shows around 62,000 clones, around 78% found once; its top ten account for about 9.6%. The sequencing sample was made of PBMCs. These receptor sequences come from a man aged 35-49 years in good health and CMV-seronegative. CDR3s include the opening cysteine and the closing phenylalanine or tryptophan. The D gene is left open where the match is weak. Rows give clone size only sometimes, using once, few, many, or a class for an expanded clone.

v_gene	d_gene	abundance	j_gene	CDR3aa	CDR3nt
TRBV4-1	TRBD1	-	TRBJ1-6	CASSQDSLGQGSSPLHF	TGCGCCAGCAGCCAAGATAGCCTCGGACAGGGGTCTTCACCCCTCCACTTT
TRBV5-4	TRBD2	-	TRBJ2-1	CASSSPRPAGVSYNEQFF	TGTGCCAGCAGCTCCCCGCGTCCAGCGGGGGTCTCCTACAATGAGCAGTTCTTC
TRBV5-1	TRBD1	once	TRBJ2-7	CASSSSTGVSYEQYF	TGCGCCAGCAGCTCCTCGACAGGGGTCTCCTACGAGCAGTACTTC
TRBV4-2	TRBD2	-	TRBJ2-7	CASSLETSGSYEQYF	TGTGCCAGCAGCCTTGAGACTAGCGGTTCCTACGAGCAGTACTTC
TRBV19	-	-	TRBJ2-5	CASSIKGRGAETQYF	TGTGCCAGTAGTATAAAGGGCAGGGGAGCGGAGACCCAGTACTTC
TRBV27	-	-	TRBJ1-1	CASMRTDLLMNTEAFF	TGTGCCAGCATGAGGACGGACTTACTGATGAACACTGAAGCTTTCTTT
TRBV18	-	once	TRBJ2-3	CASSLYTDTQYF	TGTGCCAGCTCACTCTACACAGATACGCAGTATTTT
TRBV7-9	TRBD2	-	TRBJ2-5	CASSYSGGDQETQYF	TGTGCCAGCAGCTATAGCGGGGGGGACCAAGAGACCCAGTACTTC
TRBV28	-	-	TRBJ2-7	CASTTRLDSYEQYF	TGTGCCAGCACTACACGACTAGACTCCTACGAGCAGTACTTC
TRBV11-1	TRBD1	-	TRBJ2-7	CASSSSLDRDYEQYF	TGTGCCAGCAGCTCATCCTTGGACAGGGACTACGAGCAGTACTTC
TRBV7-2	TRBD2	-	TRBJ2-5	CASSPLRGGETQYF	TGTGCCAGCAGCCCGTTGCGGGGGGGGGAGACCCAGTACTTC
TRBV19	TRBD1	-	TRBJ2-1	CASSIRMQGARDEQFF	TGTGCCAGTAGTATCCGAATGCAGGGGGCGCGGGATGAGCAGTTCTTC
TRBV11-2	TRBD1	-	TRBJ2-5	CASSLAGTVLKTQYF	TGTGCCAGCAGCTTAGCTGGGACAGTCCTCAAGACCCAGTACTTC
TRBV6-1	TRBD1	few	TRBJ2-1	CASSARTGSYNEQFF	TGTGCCAGCAGCGCCCGGACAGGCTCCTACAATGAGCAGTTCTTC
TRBV11-2	-	-	TRBJ2-7	CASSPTGRGAYEQYF	TGTGCCAGCAGCCCCACGGGCAGGGGAGCCTACGAGCAGTACTTC
TRBV2	-	-	TRBJ1-2	CAIIKVGQNGYTF	TGTGCCATCATTAAGGTGGGACAAAATGGCTACACCTTC
TRBV1	-	once	TRBJ2-1	CTSSLAPSSGPWGNEQFF	TGCACCAGCAGCCTAGCACCTTCTAGCGGGCCCTGGGGCAATGAGCAGTTCTTC
TRBV5-6	TRBD2	-	TRBJ2-3	CASSSPGGETDTQYF	TGTGCCAGCAGTTCGCCCGGGGGGGAGACAGATACGCAGTATTTT
TRBV2	-	-	TRBJ1-1	CASSEAGGGVTEAFF	TGTGCCAGCAGTGAAGCTGGGGGGGGAGTCACTGAAGCTTTCTTT
TRBV7-2	TRBD2	-	TRBJ2-7	CASSSTSGGGYEQYF	TGTGCCAGCAGCTCTACTAGCGGGGGTGGCTACGAGCAGTACTTC
TRBV6-5	-	-	TRBJ2-2	CASSGQSNTGELFF	TGTGCCAGCAGTGGACAGAGCAACACCGGGGAGCTGTTTTTT
TRBV5-1	-	-	TRBJ2-1	CASSLGRVTVSSYNEQFF	TGCGCCAGCAGCTTGGGCAGGGTAACGGTAAGCTCCTACAATGAGCAGTTCTTC
TRBV6-5	-	-	TRBJ1-1	CASSSERRNTEAFF	TGTGCCAGCAGTTCTGAACGTAGGAACACTGAAGCTTTCTTT
TRBV10-2	-	-	TRBJ2-1	CASSDHRSQNPNEQFF	TGCGCCAGCAGTGATCACAGGTCGCAGAACCCTAATGAGCAGTTCTTC
TRBV18	TRBD2	-	TRBJ2-4	CASSPLGLAGNIQYF	TGTGCCAGCTCCCCGTTGGGACTAGCGGGGAACATTCAGTACTTC
TRBV29-1	-	-	TRBJ1-5	CSVGVQALDGPQHF	TGCAGCGTTGGGGTGCAGGCCTTGGATGGGCCCCAGCATTTT
TRBV5-1	TRBD2	-	TRBJ2-1	CASSVVGLAGYNEQFF	TGCGCCAGCAGCGTGGTGGGGCTAGCGGGATACAATGAGCAGTTCTTC
TRBV27	-	-	TRBJ2-5	CASQMQGQETQYF	TGTGCCAGCCAGATGCAGGGCCAAGAGACCCAGTACTTC
TRBV5-1	TRBD2	-	TRBJ2-4	CASSLLAGAKNIQYF	TGCGCCAGCAGCTTGCTAGCGGGAGCCAAAAACATTCAGTACTTC
TRBV10-3	TRBD1	once	TRBJ2-7	CASAGTGTYEQYF	TGTGCCAGCGCCGGGACAGGGACCTACGAGCAGTACTTC
TRBV25-1	-	-	TRBJ2-7	CASSDGQAASGQYF	TGTGCCAGCAGTGATGGGCAGGCAGCTTCAGGGCAGTACTTC
TRBV7-9	TRBD1	-	TRBJ2-1	CASSLGDRGSYNEQFF	TGTGCCAGCAGCTTAGGGGACAGGGGATCCTACAATGAGCAGTTCTTC
TRBV11-2	TRBD2	-	TRBJ2-1	CASSYPSGSSYNEQFF	TGTGCCAGCAGCTATCCTAGCGGGAGCTCCTACAATGAGCAGTTCTTC
TRBV19	TRBD1	-	TRBJ1-4	CASSAPRRGPVEKLFF	TGTGCCAGTAGTGCCCCACGTAGGGGGCCGGTTGAAAAACTGTTTTTT
TRBV6-5	TRBD1	few	TRBJ2-5	CASSGRGRGETQYF	TGTGCCAGCAGTGGCAGGGGGCGAGGGGAGACCCAGTACTTC